The rows below give T cell receptor beta chains drawn from one sample of a study of CD4 and CD8 cells across lung adenocarcinoma regions. TCRdb recomputed calls from the PCR reads with MiXCR, one row per CDR3 protein. This table has over 8,500 distinct CDR3 sequences, roughly 60% appearing once. Source material: CD8+ T cells from the margin of a lung tumor. These receptors originate from a male donor with lung adenocarcinoma. The CD4 and CD8 labels of this study may be unreliable. Each CDR3 is given with its conserved first and last residue. The D gene is left open where the match is weak. Only some rows state a clone size, as once, few, many or a class for expanded clones.

-,TRBJ2-3,TRBV6-2/TRBV6-3,16,TRBD2,TGTGCCAGCAGTTTACCAGCGGGAAGGGGTGTAGATACGCAGTATTTT,CASSLPAGRGVDTQYF
few,TRBJ1-2,TRBV6-5,13,-,TGTGCCAGCAGTTACCCACAGGGTGGCGGCTACACCTTC,CASSYPQGGGYTF
-,TRBJ2-3,TRBV6-1,15,TRBD2,TGTGCCAGCTCCAAAGTCGGACTAGCCAAAGATATGCAGTATTTT,CASSKVGLAKDMQYF
-,TRBJ2-1,TRBV10-1,13,-,TGCGCCAGCAGTGGACCGGAGGGGGGTGAGCAGTTCTTC,CASSGPEGGEQFF
many,TRBJ1-3,TRBV6-5,16,-,TGTGCCAGCAGTTACTCGAGGGGGAGCTCTGGAAACACCATATATTTT,CASSYSRGSSGNTIYF
-,TRBJ2-3,TRBV6-5,17,TRBD2,TGTGCCAGCAGTTACTCGAGTGTGCGGGGGGGCACAGATACGCAGTATTTT,CASSYSSVRGGTDTQYF
once,TRBJ2-3,TRBV6-4,15,TRBD2,TGTGCCAGCAGTGATCCAGGACTAGGCACAGATACGCAGTATTTT,CASSDPGLGTDTQYF
-,TRBJ2-4,TRBV6-1,18,TRBD2,TGTGCCAGCGATTTAGGACTAGCGGGGGGGCGGACCTACAATGAGCAGTACTTC,CASDLGLAGGRTYNEQYF
-,TRBJ2-3,TRBV10-3,15,-,TGTGCCGGTGGGGGCACTGGCGGACACAAAGATACCCAGTATTTT,CAGGGTGGHKDTQYF
many,TRBJ2-3,TRBV10-2,15,TRBD2,TGCGCCAGCAGAGATCTAGCGGGGAGCACAGATACGCAGTATTTT,CASRDLAGSTDTQYF
-,TRBJ1-2,TRBV7-2,14,-,TGTGCCAGCAGCTTTGGGGCCCCACTGGGGGGCTACACCTTC,CASSFGAPLGGYTF
-,TRBJ1-1,TRBV10-1,12,-,TGCGCCAGCAGTGAGAATAGAGGTGAAGCTTTCTTT,CASSENRGEAFF
-,TRBJ2-7,TRBV6-5,14,-,TGTGCCAGCAGATATACAGCGCTCTCCTACGAGCAGTACTTC,CASRYTALSYEQYF
-,TRBJ2-3,TRBV6-1,14,-,TGTGCGGGCAGTGACGGCCGTGTCCCAGAGACGCAGTATTTC,CAGSDGRVPETQYF
-,TRBJ2-1,TRBV6-5,14,-,TGTGCCAGCAGTTACTCGACTAGTGGGAATGAGCAGTTCTTC,CASSYSTSGNEQFF
-,TRBJ2-7,TRBV10-3,13,-,TGTGCCACCCAGGACTGGAACTCCTACGAGCAGTACTTC,CATQDWNSYEQYF
-,TRBJ2-1,TRBV27,15,TRBD1,TGTGCCAGCAGTAGAATAGGACAGGGGGCGTATGAGCAGTTCTTC,CASSRIGQGAYEQFF
-,TRBJ2-7,TRBV10-2,13,-,TGCGCCTCGAGGCTGAGGGCCAAAGATACGCAGTACTTC,CASRLRAKDTQYF
-,TRBJ1-2,TRBV6-5,18,-,TGTGCCAGCAGTTACTCGGTTGGGAGGGCGGGAAAAAACTATGGCTACACCTTC,CASSYSVGRAGKNYGYTF
-,TRBJ2-5,TRBV15,12,-,TGTGCCACCAGCAGAGCCCAAGAGACCCAGTACTTC,CATSRAQETQYF
many,TRBJ1-2,TRBV12-3/TRBV12-4,15,TRBD1,TGTGCCAGCAGTCCTGGGACAGGGAGAAACTATGGCTACACCTTC,CASSPGTGRNYGYTF
-,TRBJ2-5,TRBV30,14,TRBD1,TGTGCCTGGAGTCGGACAGGGGGCGTAGGGACCCAGTACTTC,CAWSRTGGVGTQYF
-,TRBJ2-5,TRBV7-2,15,-,TGTGGCGGGGGCTTAGTAGGCCGTGACCCAGAGACCCAGTACTTC,CGGGLVGRDPETQYF
-,TRBJ2-5,TRBV10-1,14,TRBD1,TGCGCCAGCAGTGACAGGGGGTCAGGGGAGACCCAGTACTTC,CASSDRGSGETQYF
few,TRBJ2-1,TRBV25-1,13,-,TGTGCCAGCAGTAAGGGGGGGTACAATGAGCAGTTCTTC,CASSKGGYNEQFF
-,TRBJ2-1,TRBV6-1,13,-,TGTGCCAGCAGCGTTCAGGCCTACAATGAGCAGTTCTTC,CASSVQAYNEQFF
-,TRBJ2-1,TRBV5-1,12,-,TGCGCCAGCAGCTTGATCCCTAGTGAGCAGTTCTTC,CASSLIPSEQFF
once,TRBJ1-3,TRBV6-1,13,-,TGTGCCAGCAGTGAGAGCTCTGGAAACACCATATATTTT,CASSESSGNTIYF
-,TRBJ2-2,TRBV7-6,17,TRBD1,TGTGCCAGCAGCTCCTCATTCGACAGGGGTGTCACCGGGGAGCTGTTTTTT,CASSSSFDRGVTGELFF
-,TRBJ2-3,TRBV27,12,-,TGTGCCCAGGCTCTGGGCACAGATAAGCAGTATTTT,CAQALGTDKQYF
-,TRBJ2-2,TRBV7-2,15,TRBD1,TGTGCCAGCAGCTGGACAGGGGTCGTCACCGGGGAGCTGTTTTTT,CASSWTGVVTGELFF
few,TRBJ2-3,TRBV4-1,14,-,TGCGCCAGCAGCCGGGGGTCAAGCACAGATACGCAGTATTTT,CASSRGSSTDTQYF
-,TRBJ2-4,TRBV6-1,14,TRBD2,TGTGCGGGGAGCGGGGGGCGTGACCCAGAGACGCAGTACTTT,CAGSGGRDPETQYF
-,TRBJ2-6,TRBV6-1,14,-,TGTGCCAGCAGGGAGGGGCCTGGGGCCAACGTCCTGACTTTC,CASREGPGANVLTF
many,TRBJ2-1,TRBV6-1,13,-,TGTGCCAGCAGTGAAGGGACAGTTAATGAGCAGTTCTTC,CASSEGTVNEQFF
-,TRBJ1-6,TRBV6-1,14,-,TGTGCCAGCAGGGCCGGGACCTATAATTCACCCCTCCACTTT,CASRAGTYNSPLHF
few,TRBJ2-3,TRBV4-1,16,-,TGCGCCAGCAGCCAGATGGACTACCTAAGCACAGATACGCAGTATTTT,CASSQMDYLSTDTQYF
-,TRBJ1-1,TRBV11-2,15,-,TGTGCCAGCAGCTTAGAACCAGGGTGGAGCACTGAAGCTACCTTT,CASSLEPGWSTEATF
few,TRBJ2-5,TRBV7-2,15,TRBD2,TGTGCCAGCAACATAGCGGGGGGGCTCGGGGAGACCCAGTACTTC,CASNIAGGLGETQYF
-,TRBJ2-3,TRBV6-1,15,TRBD1,TGTGCCAGCAGTATCCGGGACAGCCTCGTGGATACGCAGTATTTT,CASSIRDSLVDTQYF